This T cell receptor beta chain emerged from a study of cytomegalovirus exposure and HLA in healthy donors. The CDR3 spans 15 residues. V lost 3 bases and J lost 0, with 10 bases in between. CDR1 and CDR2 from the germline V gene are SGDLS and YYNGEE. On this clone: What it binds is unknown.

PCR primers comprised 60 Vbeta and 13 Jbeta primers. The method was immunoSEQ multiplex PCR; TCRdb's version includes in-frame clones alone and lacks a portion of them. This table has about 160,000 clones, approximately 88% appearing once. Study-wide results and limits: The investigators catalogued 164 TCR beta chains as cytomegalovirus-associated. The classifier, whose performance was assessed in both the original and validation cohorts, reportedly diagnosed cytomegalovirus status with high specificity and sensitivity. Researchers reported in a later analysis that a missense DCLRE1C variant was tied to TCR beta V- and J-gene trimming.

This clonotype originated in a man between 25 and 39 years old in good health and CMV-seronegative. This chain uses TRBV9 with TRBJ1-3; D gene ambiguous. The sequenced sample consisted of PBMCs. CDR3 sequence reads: CASSDGAYSGNTIYF. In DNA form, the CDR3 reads TGTGCCAGCAGCGACGGAGCTTACTCTGGAAACACCATATATTTT.